This entry lists 25 T cell receptor beta chains sequenced from one sample in a study of shared T cell receptors in the human thymus. The table came from immunoSEQ multiplex PCR; TCRdb's copy has only in-frame clones and leaves some out. This sample has about 500,000 clones, with more than 75% found just once. The same sample was also used in a study of human thymus T cells.

The source material was thymocytes. The source is a boy under three years old with a congenital heart defect.

This clone was seen only a few times. The chain uses TRBV2 and TRBJ2-7, with 8 bases that match TRBD1. The CDR3 loop spans 16 amino acids. From germline, CDR1 is SNHLY and CDR2 FYNNEI. Trimming took 7 bases from V and 0 from J; bases not matched to a gene: 11. The chain's CDR3 is CASTPTGQGHSYEQYF. The CDR3 nucleotides are TGTGCCAGCACCCCGACCGGACAGGGACACTCCTACGAGCAGTACTTC.

The rearrangement uses TRBV7-9 and TRBJ2-7; 9 positions agree with TRBD1. CDR3 size: 14 residues. CDR1 SEHNR and CDR2 FQNEAQ come from the germline V gene (reference sequence). V lost 5 bases and J lost 5; bases outside the gene matches: 7. CDR3: CASSVRDRAHEQYF. CDR3 DNA: TGTGCCAGCAGCGTCCGGGACAGGGCGCACGAGCAGTACTTC.

The V and J genes are TRBV19 and TRBJ1-1, with 8 bases identical to TRBD1. The germline V gene has CDR1 LNHDA and CDR2 SQIVND (reference sequence). After removal of 6 bases from V and 11 bases from J, the junction contained 11 bases not matched to a gene. This CDR3 comprises 13 residues. The CDR3 spells CASSLAKDRAAFF. The CDR3 DNA sequence: TGTGCCAGTAGCCTCGCAAAGGACAGGGCGGCTTTCTTT.

The chain's CDR3 is CASSLSGSAAYTQYF. CDR3 sequence (DNA): TGTGCCAGTAGTCTTAGCGGGAGCGCCGCTTATACGCAGTATTTT. This chain joins TRBV19 and TRBJ2-3; 9 bases agree with TRBD2. With V trimmed by 5 bases and J by 7 bases, 10 bases remained unmatched. This CDR3 has 15 amino acids. Germline lookup yields CDR1 LNHDA and CDR2 SQIVND (reference sequence).

This rearrangement joins TRBV11-2 to TRBJ2-1; TRBD2 might be the D (6 bases). This CDR3 is 14 amino acids long. The V gene's germline CDR1 is SGHAT and CDR2 FQNNGV. V lost 5 bases and J 12 bases, leaving 20 bases between the germline ends. The CDR3 is CASSPRGLRHVQFF. CDR3 DNA sequence: TGTGCCAGCAGCCCTCGGGGACTTCGGCATGTGCAGTTCTTC.

The rearrangement uses TRBV10-1 and TRBJ2-7; TRBD1 matches at 10 bases. Germline V lookup: CDR1 WNHNN, CDR2 SYGVQD (reference sequence). V gave up 1 base and J gave up 4 bases; unmatched junction bases: 22. This CDR3 has 21 amino acids. The DNA for the CDR3 is TGCGCCAGCAGTGAGTGCAGAGGCCTTGACCTTGACAGGGGGCGTAAGTACGAGCAGTACTTC. It specifies CASSECRGLDLDRGRKYEQYF.

The chain employs TRBV5-6 and TRBJ2-5; 12 bases agree with TRBD2. The CDR3 spans 15 residues. CDR1 and CDR2 from the germline V gene are SGHDT and YYEEEE. V gave up 4 bases and J gave up 3 bases; unmatched junction bases: 4. CDR3 residues: CASSRRLAGEETQYF. In DNA form, the CDR3 reads TGTGCCAGCAGCCGGCGACTAGCGGGAGAAGAGACCCAGTACTTC.

This clone showed up just once. The CDR3 sequence is CATSRGPLLGDRVQIYGYTF. The CDR3 nucleotides read TGTGCCACCAGCAGGGGTCCCCTATTAGGGGATCGGGTTCAGATCTATGGCTACACCTTC. This sequence joins TRBV15 and TRBJ1-2; a weak D match, TRBD1 (5 bases). V lost 3 bases and J 4 bases, leaving 30 bases between the germline ends. The CDR3 has 20 residues. CDR1 is LNHNV and CDR2 is YYDKDF in the germline V gene (reference sequence).

This sequence joins TRBV7-9 and TRBJ2-4, with 7 bases lining up with TRBD1. Germline loops: CDR1 SEHNR, CDR2 FQNEAQ (reference sequence). The CDR3 loop spans 16 amino acids. Trimming cost V 5 bases and J 0 bases; bases outside gene matches: 7. This chain's CDR3 is CASSRDRPEAKNIQYF. The CDR3 DNA reads TGTGCCAGCAGCAGGGACAGACCAGAAGCCAAAAACATTCAGTACTTC.

The sample holds one count of this clone. This chain uses TRBV5-4 with TRBJ1-1; 7 bases align to TRBD1. With 4 bases clipped from V and 3 bases from J, the junction kept 3 bases outside the gene matches. Germline V gene sequence: CDR1 SGHNT, CDR2 YYREEE (reference sequence). The CDR3 has 13 amino acids. The CDR3 is CASSGTGDTEAFF. In DNA form, the CDR3 reads TGTGCCAGCAGCGGCACAGGGGACACTGAAGCTTTCTTT.

This clone came up a few times. V usage is TRBV6-5 and J usage is TRBJ1-2, with 8 nucleotides matching TRBD1. V was clipped by 7 bases and J by 7 bases; unmatched bases: 8. Germline CDR1 and CDR2: MNHEY and SVGAGI. This CDR3 has 13 amino acids. The CDR3: CASTTQGASGYTF. The CDR3 DNA follows: TGTGCCAGCACGACCCAGGGGGCTAGTGGCTACACCTTC.

This clone has only a few counts. This chain uses TRBV6-1 with TRBJ2-3; TRBD1 agrees at 9 bases. This CDR3 spans 15 amino acids. In germline, CDR1 is MNHNS, CDR2 SASEGT. V lost 4 bases, J lost 3 bases, and 5 bases stayed unmatched. In DNA form, the CDR3 reads TGTGCCAGCAGTGGACAGGGGGGGGTGACAGATACGCAGTATTTT. The encoded protein is CASSGQGGVTDTQYF.

The V gene is TRBV7-9, the J gene TRBJ1-5; 7 bases map to TRBD1. Losses at the gene ends were 5 bases for V and 4 bases for J; bases not matched to a gene: 5. The CDR3 is 14 residues long. CDR1 SEHNR and CDR2 FQNEAQ come from the germline V gene (reference sequence). The CDR3: CASSPQGTNQPQHF. The CDR3 coding sequence is TGTGCCAGCAGCCCACAGGGGACTAATCAGCCCCAGCATTTT.

The chain combines TRBV11-3 with TRBJ2-1, with D possibly matching TRBD1 (5 bases). The CDR3 length is 17 residues. Looked up from germline, CDR1 is SGHNT and CDR2 is YENEEA. The V gene lost 11 bases and the J gene lost 0 bases, with 23 bases spanning the gap. As DNA, the CDR3 is TGTGCCCGCACCGTGGGGCCGAACCCAAGCTCCTACAATGAGCAGTTCTTC. Amino acid sequence: CARTVGPNPSSYNEQFF.

The CDR3 DNA reads TGCGCCAGCAGCCAAGACCGGGTAGGGGACAGGGTACGCCGCGAGCAGTACTTC. This translates into CASSQDRVGDRVRREQYF. The chain carries TRBV4-3 and TRBJ2-7, with 9 nucleotides matching TRBD1. The germline gives CDR1 LGHNA, CDR2 YSLEER. V was pared by 0 bases and J by 6 bases, with 15 bases of the junction left unmatched. The CDR3 has 18 amino acids.

This clone was counted between two and nine times. The rearrangement joins TRBV7-2 to TRBJ2-5, with TRBD2 matching over 14 bases. V shed 5 bases and J 3 bases; nucleotides not matched to a gene: 11. The CDR3 has 18 residues. The V gene's germline CDR1 is SGHTA and CDR2 FQGNSA. CDR3 protein: CASSINPPTSGREETQYF. CDR3 sequence (DNA): TGTGCCAGCAGCATCAACCCGCCGACTAGCGGGAGGGAAGAGACCCAGTACTTC.

This sequence joins TRBV21-1 and TRBJ2-7; TRBD1 was called by the table and not checked on the DNA. TRBV21-1 is noted as a pseudogene. CDR3 length equals 15 residues. The CDR3 spells CASSPGDRCYYEQYF. The CDR3, as DNA: TGTGCCAGCAGCCCCGGGGACAGGTGTTACTACGAGCAGTACTTC.

This clone was seen once. V and J are TRBV6-5 and TRBJ1-5, with TRBD1 identical over 7 bases. Germline assignment: CDR1 MNHEY and CDR2 SVGAGI. The CDR3 has 15 residues. Trimming cost V 2 bases and J 7 bases; bases outside gene matches: 8. The DNA of the CDR3 is TGTGCCAGCAGTTACCCCCCCGGACAGGCCCAGCCCCAGCATTTT. This encodes CASSYPPGQAQPQHF.

Points on this clone: Compared with germline, one end of the junction differs, possibly owing to a read error. The chain carries TRBV14 and TRBJ2-3; the match to TRBD1 covers 7 bases. This CDR3 spans 18 amino acids. The germline CDR1 and CDR2 sequences are SGHDN and FVKESK. CDR3 amino acids: CASSKNRDSEETLHAQCF. CDR3 bases: TGTGCCAGCAGCAAGAACCGGGACAGCGAAGAGACACTGCACGCGCAGTGTTTT.

The genes are TRBV6-7 and TRBJ2-1, with 14 positions matching TRBD2. TRBV6-7 counts as an open reading frame of uncertain function. The CDR3 runs to 19 residues. The V and J ends lost 4 bases and 4 bases, in that order; junction bases with no gene match: 12. In DNA form, the CDR3 reads TGTGCCAGCAGTTCCCCGACTAGCGGGAGGGCCCATTCGTACAATGAGCAGTTCTTC. It yields the protein CASSSPTSGRAHSYNEQFF.

This chain joins TRBV4-1 and TRBJ2-7; a possible D gene is TRBD2 (6 bases). Deletions cut 4 bases from V and 3 bases from J, with 25 bases between. CDR1 and CDR2 (germline): MGHRA, YSYEKL. This CDR3 spans 18 amino acids. CDR3: CASSRYRDSRPIGYEQYF. The CDR3 bases are TGCGCCAGCAGCCGATACCGGGACTCCCGTCCCATCGGCTACGAGCAGTACTTC.

This clone was seen a handful of times. The chain couples TRBV6-5 to TRBJ2-7; 7 positions match TRBD2. CDR1 and CDR2 (germline): MNHEY, SVGAGI. Trimming took 0 bases from V and 1 from J; bases not matched to a gene: 6. This CDR3 is built from 16 residues. CDR3 sequence: CASSYSVLAGSYEQYF. Written as DNA, the CDR3 is TGTGCCAGCAGTTACTCAGTATTAGCGGGTTCCTACGAGCAGTACTTC.

The genes are TRBV4-1 and TRBJ2-1; tentatively, D is TRBD2 (5 bases). The CDR3 runs to 16 residues. Germline V gene data show CDR1 as MGHRA and CDR2 as YSYEKL. The ends were cut back, 4 bases at V and 0 bases at J, with 13 bases in the middle. The CDR3 DNA sequence: TGCGCCAGCAGCCCCGGGGAACCCAGCTCCTACAATGAGCAGTTCTTC. This encodes CASSPGEPSSYNEQFF.

The chain has TRBV27 and TRBJ2-7; TRBD1 agrees at 8 bases. The CDR3 totals 14 residues. J gave up 2 bases and V 5 bases, and 5 bases lay outside the gene matches. Germline CDR1 and CDR2: MNHEY and SMNVEV (reference sequence). The CDR3 coding sequence is TGTGCCAGCAGTAGGGACAGGCCCCCCTACGAGCAGTACTTC. Amino acid sequence: CASSRDRPPYEQYF.

This rearrangement joins TRBV9 to TRBJ2-2, with D possibly being TRBD2 (5 bases). Germline V gene data show CDR1 as SGDLS and CDR2 as YYNGEE. CDR3 length equals 17 residues. V lost 4 bases to trimming and J lost 4 bases, with 20 bases between them. The chain's CDR3 is CASSSGRMGVSTGELFF. CDR3 sequence (DNA): TGTGCCAGCAGCAGCGGCCGTATGGGAGTTTCCACCGGGGAGCTGTTTTTT.